This TCR beta chain is from a study of chemoradiotherapy in HPV16-positive cancers. For the study at large: Functional T-cell assays on a couple of HPV16-positive patients' cells defined candidate HPV-specific clones and common TCR motifs.

Findings and limits, study-wide: For HPV16-positive patients, expanding HPV-responsive T cells associated with longer recurrence-free survival. HPV-specific T cells were functionally defined from only a couple of HPV16-positive patients.

The assay was immunoSEQ multiplex PCR, and TCRdb's table has in-frame clones only and misses some. Here the sample spans approximately 12,000 clones, approximately 91% being singletons. Regarding this clone: Its specificity is not known.

The clonotype originates from a human donor with HPV-associated anogenital cancer. The input for sequencing was blood, taken from a patient who underwent chemoradiotherapy.

The CDR3 bases are TGTGCCAGCAGTTTATCGCCCGAGTACACTGAAGCTTTCTTT. It codes for CASSLSPEYTEAFF. The rearrangement joins TRBV27 to TRBJ1-1; no definite D call. Germline-derived CDR1 and CDR2 are MNHEY and SMNVEV (reference sequence). Trimming removed 0 bases at V and 3 bases at J, with 8 bases between. The CDR3 runs to 14 residues.